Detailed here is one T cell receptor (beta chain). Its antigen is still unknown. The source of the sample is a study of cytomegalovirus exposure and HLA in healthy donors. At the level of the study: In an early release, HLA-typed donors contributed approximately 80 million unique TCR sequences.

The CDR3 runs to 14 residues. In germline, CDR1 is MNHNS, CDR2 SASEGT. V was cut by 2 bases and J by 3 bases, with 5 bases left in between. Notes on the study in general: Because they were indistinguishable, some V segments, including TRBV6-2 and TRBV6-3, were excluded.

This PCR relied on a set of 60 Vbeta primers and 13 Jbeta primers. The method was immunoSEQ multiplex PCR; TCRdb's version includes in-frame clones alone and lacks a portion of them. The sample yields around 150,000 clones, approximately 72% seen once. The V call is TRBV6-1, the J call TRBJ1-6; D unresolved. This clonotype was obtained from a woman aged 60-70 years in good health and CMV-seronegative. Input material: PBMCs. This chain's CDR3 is CASSEISYNSPLHF. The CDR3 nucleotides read TGTGCCAGCAGTGAAATCAGCTATAATTCACCCCTCCACTTT.